These 23 T cell receptor beta chains came from one sample sequenced in a study of cytomegalovirus exposure and HLA in healthy donors. The table came from immunoSEQ multiplex PCR; TCRdb's copy has only in-frame clones and leaves some out. Among 120,000 or so clones, about 82% were seen once, and the ten largest hold nearly 5%. Sequences were obtained from PBMCs. The receptors were gathered from a man younger than 35 in good health and CMV-seronegative.

The genes are TRBV11-2 and TRBJ1-1; TRBD1 matches at 11 bases. The V and J ends lost 5 bases and 4 bases, in that order; junction bases with no gene match: 12. In germline, CDR1 is SGHAT, CDR2 FQNNGV. The CDR3 is 17 residues long. CDR3 nucleotides: TGTGCCAGCAGCCCGGGGACAGGGGGTCTAAGGGGCACTGAAGCTTTCTTT. It yields the protein CASSPGTGGLRGTEAFF.

The rearrangement links TRBV12-5 to TRBJ1-5; D not certain. V lost 7 bases to trimming and J lost 2 bases, with 15 bases between them. In germline, CDR1 is LGHNT, CDR2 FRNRAP. The CDR3 runs 15 residues. CDR3 amino acids: CASAPPGTGNQPQHF. The CDR3 region has the DNA TGTGCTAGTGCCCCGCCGGGAACGGGCAATCAGCCCCAGCATTTT. Based on the CDR3 plus reference TRBV12-5 and TRBJ1-5, the full variable domain is DARVTQTPRHKVTEMGQEVTMRCQPILGHNTVFWYRQTMMQGLELLAYFRNRAPLDDSGMPKDRFSAEMPDATLATLKIQPSEPRDSAVYFCASAPPGTGNQPQHFGDGTRLSIL.

The chain couples TRBV7-9 to TRBJ1-4, with D tentatively TRBD1 (5 bases). The CDR3 is 14 amino acids. Trimming stripped 4 bases from V and 4 bases from J, with 10 bases between. From germline, CDR1 is SEHNR and CDR2 FQNEAQ (reference sequence). The CDR3 region has the DNA TGTGCCAGCAGCTCGACAGCGGGTAATGAAAAACTGTTTTTT. Translating gives CASSSTAGNEKLFF.

The V gene is TRBV7-8, the J gene TRBJ1-1, with no clear D. The CDR3 is made up of 13 amino acids. V was trimmed by 2 bases and J by 1 base, leaving 5 bases between them. Germline V gene data show CDR1 as SGHVS and CDR2 as FQNEAQ. CDR3 loop: CASSLKRNTEAFF. The CDR3 DNA follows: TGTGCCAGCAGCTTAAAGAGGAACACTGAAGCTTTCTTT.

The gene calls are TRBV15 and TRBJ1-6, with 8 bases lining up with TRBD1. In germline, CDR1 is LNHNV, CDR2 YYDKDF (reference sequence). V was clipped by 1 base and J by 10 bases; unmatched bases: 12. The CDR3 has 17 residues. Written as DNA, the CDR3 is TGTGCCACCAGCAGAGTGGTTCTGACAGGGGACGAATCACCCCTCCACTTT. Protein: CATSRVVLTGDESPLHF.

This clone was counted between two and nine times. The chain carries TRBV27 and TRBJ1-2; D gene ambiguous. In germline, CDR1 is MNHEY, CDR2 SMNVEV (reference sequence). The CDR3 extends over 15 amino acids. V lost 6 bases and J lost 8, with 22 bases in between. The CDR3 region is CASSQDPAGLLGYTF. CDR3 in DNA: TGTGCCAGCAGCCAAGACCCCGCGGGCCTCCTAGGCTACACCTTC.

This clone was seen only once. This chain links TRBV6-1 with TRBJ2-4, with D possibly matching TRBD2 (5 bases). Trimming stripped 3 bases from V and 4 bases from J, with 16 bases between. Germline lookup yields CDR1 MNHNS and CDR2 SASEGT. CDR3 size: 16 residues. As DNA, the CDR3 is TGTGCCAGCAGTGATGGATTAGAGGGAATGAAAAACATTCAGTACTTC. It is translated as CASSDGLEGMKNIQYF.

This chain uses TRBV25-1 with TRBJ2-7; no clear D. The CDR3 sequence is 14 residues long. The germline gives CDR1 MGHDK, CDR2 SYGVNS. V was clipped by 3 bases and J by 4 bases, with 13 bases between them. The CDR3 nucleotides are TGTGCCAGCAGTGATACGTCGTCCGGGTACGAGCAGTACTTC. This gives the protein CASSDTSSGYEQYF.

This clone was counted once. The chain is built from TRBV30 and TRBJ2-7; TRBD1 matches at 10 bases. CDR3 length equals 13 residues. Germline V gives CDR1 GTSNPN, CDR2 SVGIG (reference sequence). The V and J ends lost 7 bases and 6 bases, in that order; junction bases with no gene match: 9. Here the CDR3 reads CAYSRDRGGEQYF. For the CDR3, the DNA is TGTGCCTACTCCCGGGACAGGGGAGGCGAGCAGTACTTC.

This clone was detected a few times. The V call is TRBV30, the J call TRBJ1-3; the match to TRBD1 covers 7 bases. V lost 5 bases, J lost 0 bases, and 10 bases stayed unmatched. CDR3 length equals 16 residues. CDR1 and CDR2 from the germline V gene are GTSNPN and SVGIG (reference sequence). The CDR3 here is CAWDRDSTSSGNTIYF. CDR3 nucleotide sequence: TGTGCCTGGGACCGGGACAGTACGAGCTCTGGAAACACCATATATTTT. The complete variable domain, with remaining parts taken from reference TRBV30 and TRBJ1-3, reads SQTIHQWPATLVQPVGSPLSLECTVEGTSNPNLYWYRQAAGRGLQLLFYSVGIGQISSEVPQNLSASRPQDRQFILSSKKLLLSDSGFYLCAWDRDSTSSGNTIYFGEGSWLTVV.

V usage is TRBV5-6 and J usage is TRBJ2-7; the match to TRBD2 covers 12 bases. This CDR3 comprises 15 residues. CDR1 is SGHDT, CDR2 YYEEEE, per germline. The V and J ends lost 0 bases and 7 bases, in that order; junction bases with no gene match: 5. Here the CDR3 DNA reads TGTGCCAGCAGCTTGGGGACTAGCGGGATCGGGGAGCAGTACTTC. This encodes CASSLGTSGIGEQYF. Variable domain in full (rest from reference TRBV5-6 and TRBJ2-7): DAGVTQSPTHLIKTRGQQVTLRCSPKSGHDTVSWYQQALGQGPQFIFQYYEEEERQRGNFPDRFSGHQFPNYSSELNVNALLLGDSALYLCASSLGTSGIGEQYFGPGTRLTVT.

This clone has just one count. DNA of the CDR3: TGTGCCAGCAGCCCCCTAGCTGCAGATACGCAGTATTTT. It encodes CASSPLAADTQYF. This rearrangement joins TRBV14 to TRBJ2-3, with D tentatively TRBD2 (5 bases). The germline V gene encodes CDR1 SGHDN and CDR2 FVKESK. Trimming took 4 bases from V and 4 from J, leaving 9 bases between them. The CDR3 consists of 13 residues.

This clone was picked up a small number of times. The rearrangement joins TRBV27 to TRBJ2-2; D gene unclear. V was clipped by 6 bases and J by 6 bases, with 8 bases between them. The CDR3 extends over 12 amino acids. CDR1 is MNHEY and CDR2 is SMNVEV in the germline V gene (reference sequence). The CDR3 here is CASSPPAGELFF. As DNA, the CDR3 is TGTGCCAGCAGCCCCCCCGCCGGGGAGCTGTTTTTT.

The V gene is TRBV28, the J gene TRBJ2-3; the match to TRBD2 covers 9 bases. Germline V gives CDR1 MDHEN, CDR2 SYDVKM. The V segment lost 3 bases and the J segment 6 bases; nucleotides outside the gene matches: 10. This CDR3 comprises 16 residues. The CDR3 DNA is TGTGCCAGCAGTTTGGGGCTAGCGGGATGGCGGGATACGCAGTATTTT. It yields the protein CASSLGLAGWRDTQYF.

The chain couples TRBV7-9 to TRBJ2-7, with 8 nucleotides matching TRBD1. The CDR3 has 18 residues. Germline CDR1 and CDR2: SEHNR and FQNEAQ (reference sequence). Losses at the gene ends were 5 bases for V and 3 bases for J; bases not matched to a gene: 18. The CDR3 here is CASSPVGARRTGGYEQYF. The CDR3 bases are TGTGCCAGCAGCCCAGTCGGTGCTCGGCGTACAGGGGGCTACGAGCAGTACTTC.

The chain links TRBV27 to TRBJ2-1; a weak D match, TRBD1 (5 bases). The CDR3 has 16 amino acids. CDR1 MNHEY and CDR2 SMNVEV come from the germline V gene (reference sequence). The germline V and J ends were trimmed by 6 bases and 0 bases, with 15 bases remaining between them. The CDR3 DNA reads as TGTGCCAGCAGCCTTTTCAGGGTACGCTCCTACAATGAGCAGTTCTTC. Translated, it gives CASSLFRVRSYNEQFF.

The chain combines TRBV7-2 with TRBJ2-1, with 7 positions matching TRBD2. V dropped 3 bases and J dropped 8; count of bases not matched to a gene: 4. This CDR3 has 13 amino acids. Germline V gives CDR1 SGHTA, CDR2 FQGNSA. CDR3 in DNA: TGTGCCAGCAGCTTGGGGAGGGAGTATGAGCAGTTCTTC. Translating it yields CASSLGREYEQFF.

The chain recombines TRBV7-9 with TRBJ2-5, with a tentative D call TRBD1 (6 bases). The V end lost 5 bases, the J end lost 13 bases, and 17 bases lay between the germline ends. The CDR3 is 12 amino acids. CDR1 and CDR2 (germline): SEHNR, FQNEAQ (reference sequence). The CDR3 loop reads CASSPGAAPGYF. CDR3 nucleotide sequence: TGTGCCAGCAGCCCAGGGGCCGCCCCTGGGTACTTC. Complete variable domain (other parts from reference TRBV7-9 and TRBJ2-5): DTGVSQNPRHKITKRGQNVTFRCDPISEHNRLYWYRQTLGQGPEFLTYFQNEAQLEKSRLLSDRFSAERPKGSFSTLEIQRTEQGDSAMYLCASSPGAAPGYFGPGTRLLVL.

V gene TRBV7-6 combines with J gene TRBJ2-3, with 11 bases lining up with TRBD2. This CDR3 spans 15 amino acids. Germline assignment: CDR1 SGHVS and CDR2 FNYEAQ. V dropped 4 bases and J dropped 8; count of bases not matched to a gene: 8. The CDR3 DNA reads as TGTGCCAGCAGCTATACTACTAGCGGGAGTGGTACGCAGTATTTT. Amino acid sequence: CASSYTTSGSGTQYF. Using reference TRBV7-6 and TRBJ2-3 for the parts outside the CDR3, the full variable domain is GAGVSQSPRYKVTKRGQDVALRCDPISGHVSLYWYRQALGQGPEFLTYFNYEAQQDKSGLPNDRFSAERPEGSISTLTIQRTEQRDSAMYRCASSYTTSGSGTQYFGPGTRLTVL.

This chain links TRBV5-1 with TRBJ1-2; 8 bases fit TRBD1. The CDR3 has 13 amino acids. Losses at the gene ends were 6 bases for V and 4 bases for J; bases not matched to a gene: 5. In germline, CDR1 is SGHRS, CDR2 YFSETQ. The CDR3 DNA reads TGCGCCAGCACCCCCGGACAGGGCTATGGCTACACCTTC. This translates into CASTPGQGYGYTF.

V is TRBV5-1 and J is TRBJ2-2, with 8 nucleotides matching TRBD2. The CDR3 is 15 residues long. The junction had 8 bases not matched to a gene; V was cut back by 4 bases and J by 6 bases. CDR1 SGHRS and CDR2 YFSETQ come from the germline V gene. Here the CDR3 DNA reads TGCGCCAGCAGCCGTGACGGGGGGGGTTCCGGGGAGCTGTTTTTT. It specifies CASSRDGGGSGELFF. Based on the CDR3 plus reference TRBV5-1 and TRBJ2-2, the full variable domain is KAGVTQTPRYLIKTRGQQVTLSCSPISGHRSVSWYQQTPGQGLQFLFEYFSETQRNKGNFPGRFSGRQFSNSRSEMNVSTLELGDSALYLCASSRDGGGSGELFFGEGSRLTVL.

This clone occurred once. The V call is TRBV7-9, the J call TRBJ1-3; D not certain. V was pared by 10 bases and J by 2 bases, with 12 bases between. The CDR3 contains 13 residues. Germline V gene sequence: CDR1 SEHNR, CDR2 FQNEAQ (reference sequence). The CDR3 sequence: CATPQIPGNTIYF. The CDR3 nucleotides are TGTGCCACCCCCCAGATCCCTGGAAACACCATATATTTT.

The chain has TRBV28 and TRBJ1-1; D is uncertain. CDR1 and CDR2 from the germline V gene are MDHEN and SYDVKM. CDR3 size: 14 residues. V lost 3 bases, J lost 0 bases, and 8 bases lay in between. The CDR3 sequence: CASSLSEVNTEAFF. DNA of the CDR3: TGTGCCAGCAGTTTGTCGGAGGTGAACACTGAAGCTTTCTTT. The full variable domain, with the rest looked up from reference TRBV28 and TRBJ1-1, is DVKVTQSSRYLVKRTGEKVFLECVQDMDHENMFWYRQDPGLGLRLIYFSYDVKMKEKGDIPEGYSVSREKKERFSLILESASTNQTSMYLCASSLSEVNTEAFFGQGTRLTVV.